These 20 T cell receptor beta chains were all obtained from the same sample, sequenced in a study of HIV-infected patients and healthy controls. TCRdb independently ran MiXCR on the 5' RACE reads; one entry per CDR3 protein. Of around 58,000 distinct CDR3 sequences listed, 15% to 20% are singletons. Sequencing was done on a sample of CD4+ T cells from blood. The receptors come from a human donor in good health.

The chain recombines TRBV24-1 with TRBJ2-1, with D tentatively TRBD2 (6 bases). V was clipped by 6 bases and J by 8 bases, with 16 bases between them. Germline V lookup: CDR1 KGHDR, CDR2 SFDVKD. This CDR3 contains 14 residues. The CDR3 DNA sequence: TGTGCCACCAGTCCGCCGGGAGTAGGCCATGAGCAGTTCTTC. This translates into CATSPPGVGHEQFF.

This clonotype has at least ten counts. V usage is TRBV6-5 and J usage is TRBJ2-5; 7 nucleotides match TRBD1. Germline V gene sequence: CDR1 MNHEY, CDR2 SVGAGI. V shed 0 bases and J 6 bases; nucleotides not matched to a gene: 7. The CDR3 runs to 15 residues. CDR3 DNA sequence: TGTGCCAGCAGTTACTCGACAGGGCGGTGGAAGACCCAGTACTTC. Amino acid sequence: CASSYSTGRWKTQYF.

This clonotype came up many times. The V gene is TRBV12-3 or TRBV12-4, the J gene TRBJ2-3; perhaps TRBD2 as D (5 bases). The length of the CDR3 is 12 residues. Trimming removed 8 bases at V and 4 bases at J, with 10 bases between. CDR3 nucleotide sequence: TGTGCCAGCGCACTAGTCCCAGATACGCAGTATTTT. Translating gives CASALVPDTQYF.

As for this clonotype: A much bigger clone sits one base away, suggesting this may be a read error. This sequence joins TRBV7-8 and TRBJ2-1; D unclear. V was clipped by 8 bases and J by 0 bases, with 8 bases between them. This CDR3 is built from 13 residues. In germline, CDR1 is SGHVS, CDR2 FQNEAQ. The CDR3 DNA reads as TGTGCCAGCGGGATAGACTCCTACAATGAGCAGTTCTTC. Translated: CASGIDSYNEQFF.

The chain employs TRBV13 and TRBJ1-5; 7 positions agree with TRBD1. The CDR3 is 14 amino acids. Germline CDR1 reads PRHDT; CDR2 reads FYEKMQ (reference sequence). V shed 4 bases and J 4 bases; nucleotides not matched to a gene: 4. The CDR3 is CASSSQGQNQPQHF. The DNA for the CDR3 is TGTGCCAGCAGCTCACAGGGGCAAAATCAGCCCCAGCATTTT.

J is TRBJ2-2 and V is TRBV5-6; a weak D match, TRBD1 (5 bases). The germline CDR1 and CDR2 sequences are SGHDT and YYEEEE. The CDR3 consists of 15 residues. The germline V and J ends were trimmed by 4 bases and 6 bases, with 16 bases remaining between them. In DNA form, the CDR3 reads TGTGCCAGCAGCCCCACCGACAGATGGGCCGGGGAGCTGTTTTTT. Residues: CASSPTDRWAGELFF.

The chain uses TRBV6-2 or TRBV6-3 and TRBJ1-4, with D unresolved. Germline V gives CDR1 MNHEY, CDR2 SVGEGT. Trimming removed 5 bases from V and 3 bases from J, with 10 bases in between. The CDR3 contains 14 residues. In DNA form, the CDR3 reads TGTGCCAGCAGTAATGGAGGATCTAATGAAAAACTGTTTTTT. The encoded protein is CASSNGGSNEKLFF.

Many counts were recorded for this clonotype. The chain is built from TRBV9 and TRBJ2-7; either TRBD1 or TRBD2 may supply D (5 bases each). V lost 4 bases, J lost 6 bases, and 17 bases lay in between. CDR1 SGDLS and CDR2 YYNGEE come from the germline V gene. The CDR3 is 14 residues long. The CDR3 spells CASSHGTPGSEQYF. Written as DNA, the CDR3 is TGTGCCAGCAGCCACGGGACCCCCGGGTCCGAGCAGTACTTC.

In this sample, this clonotype turned up a few times. This chain links TRBV11-3 with TRBJ2-7; D not resolved. Germline CDR1 reads SGHNT; CDR2 reads YENEEA. The CDR3 covers 15 residues. V was pared by 0 bases and J by 1 base, with 10 bases between. CDR3 in amino acids: CASSLETGQSYEQYF. The CDR3 DNA reads as TGTGCCAGCAGCTTAGAAACCGGGCAGTCCTACGAGCAGTACTTC. The full variable domain, with the rest looked up from reference TRBV11-3 and TRBJ2-7, is EAGVVQSPRYKIIEKKQPVAFWCNPISGHNTLYWYLQNLGQGPELLIRYENEEAVDDSQLPKDRFSAERLKGVDSTLKIQPAELGDSAVYLCASSLETGQSYEQYFGPGTRLTVT.

J is TRBJ2-7 and V is TRBV7-2; TRBD2 matches 10 bases. With V trimmed by 5 bases and J by 7 bases, 14 bases remained unmatched. Germline loops: CDR1 SGHTA, CDR2 FQGNSA. This CDR3 has 16 residues. CDR3 protein: CASSRILAGSLLEQYF. CDR3 in DNA: TGTGCCAGCAGCCGAATACTAGCGGGGTCCCTCTTAGAGCAGTACTTC.

This clonotype was counted many times. CDR3 sequence (DNA): TGTGCCAGCCGACTAGCGGGGATAGATACGCAGTATTTT. This translates into CASRLAGIDTQYF. The rearrangement links TRBV6-5 to TRBJ2-3, with TRBD2 matching 11 bases. The CDR3 has 13 amino acids. Looked up from germline, CDR1 is MNHEY and CDR2 is SVGAGI. Unmatched junction bases numbered 3, after V lost 8 bases and J lost 5 bases.

The sample holds a few counts of this clonotype. CDR3 DNA sequence: TGTGCCAGCAGTTCCTCGGGGCACTACGAGCAGTACTTC. This sequence encodes CASSSSGHYEQYF. The V and J genes are TRBV6-5 and TRBJ2-7, with D perhaps matching TRBD1 or TRBD2 (5 bases each). This CDR3 is built from 13 residues. V was trimmed by 4 bases and J by 3 bases, leaving 10 bases between them. CDR1 is MNHEY and CDR2 is SVGAGI in the germline V gene.

Ten or more counts support this clonotype. The chain employs TRBV29-1 and TRBJ2-2, with 10 nucleotides matching TRBD1. Trimming took 7 bases from V and 6 from J; bases not matched to a gene: 5. The CDR3 consists of 13 residues. Germline V lookup: CDR1 SQVTM, CDR2 ANQGSEA. DNA of the CDR3: TGCAGCGCCCGACAGGGGGCCGCCGGGGAGCTGTTTTTT. This gives the protein CSARQGAAGELFF.

This clonotype was counted ten times or more. V gene TRBV14 combines with J gene TRBJ1-6, with 7 nucleotides matching TRBD1. This CDR3 contains 17 residues. From germline, CDR1 is SGHDN and CDR2 FVKESK. Losses at the gene ends were 4 bases for V and 3 bases for J; bases not matched to a gene: 9. In nucleotides, the CDR3 is TGTGCCAGCAGCCGCCCGGGGTCAGGGGGCTATAATTCACCCCTCCACTTT. This translates into CASSRPGSGGYNSPLHF.

This clonotype was recorded a few times. V and J are TRBV3-1 and TRBJ2-7; 8 positions agree with TRBD1. CDR3 length: 14 residues. V lost 6 bases to trimming and J lost 2 bases; unmatched junction nucleotides: 6. CDR1 and CDR2 (germline): LGHDT, YNNKEL (reference sequence). The CDR3 nucleotides are TGTGCCAGCAGACAATCACAGGGGGCCTACGAGCAGTACTTC. This encodes CASRQSQGAYEQYF.

The chain carries TRBV6-5 and TRBJ1-3; D gene uncertain. Germline assignment: CDR1 MNHEY and CDR2 SVGAGI. The CDR3 contains 14 residues. The V and J ends lost 2 bases and 0 bases respectively, with 5 bases between them. The CDR3 coding sequence is TGTGCCAGCAGTTACGGGTACTCTGGAAACACCATATATTTT. It codes for CASSYGYSGNTIYF.

J is TRBJ2-5 and V is TRBV20-1; 8 bases line up with TRBD2. Trimming took 5 bases from V and 1 from J; bases not matched to a gene: 6. The CDR3 sequence is 14 residues long. Germline CDR1 DFQATT, CDR2 SNEGSKA (reference sequence). The CDR3 DNA reads as TGCAGTGCTGGCAAAACTAGCGGCCAAGAGACCCAGTACTTC. Protein sequence: CSAGKTSGQETQYF.

In this sample, this clonotype turned up a few times. The genes are TRBV18 and TRBJ1-1, with TRBD1 matching 8 bases. The V gene end was trimmed by 6 bases and the J gene end by 6 bases; junction bases not matched to a gene: 6. There are 13 residues in the CDR3. Germline V CDR1 and CDR2: KGHSH, LQKENI. CDR3 nucleotide sequence: TGTGCCAGCTCCGCGGCAGGGGGCCCTGAAGCTTTCTTT. Its protein product is CASSAAGGPEAFF.

This clonotype has a count of ten or more. This chain links TRBV7-8 with TRBJ2-1; 13 bases are a match to TRBD2. The germline V gene has CDR1 SGHVS and CDR2 FQNEAQ. The CDR3 sequence is 16 residues long. J was trimmed by 13 bases and V by 1 base; bases with no gene match: 10. In DNA form, the CDR3 reads TGTGCCAGCAGCTTAGGGGGCACTAGCGGGGGGGCCTTTCAGTTCTTC. This codes for CASSLGGTSGGAFQFF. The complete variable domain, with remaining parts taken from reference TRBV7-8 and TRBJ2-1, reads GAGVSQSPRYKVAKRGQDVALRCDPISGHVSLFWYQQALGQGPEFLTYFQNEAQLDKSGLPSDRFFAERPEGSVSTLKIQRTQQEDSAVYLCASSLGGTSGGAFQFFGPGTRLTVL.

The CDR3 sequence: CASSPVGSNQPQHF. CDR3 coding DNA: TGTGCCAGCAGTCCAGTAGGGAGCAATCAGCCCCAGCATTTT. V usage is TRBV6-6 and J usage is TRBJ1-5; the D is unclear. The CDR3 consists of 14 residues. The V gene's germline CDR1 is MNHNY and CDR2 SVGAGI (reference sequence). Trimming left V 5 bases short and J 1 base short, with 9 bases between.